This TCR beta chain stems from a study of technical replicates of blood from four donors. This table comes from immunoSEQ multiplex PCR, and its TCRdb copy is limited to in-frame clones, with some not included. The table includes tens of thousands of clones, roughly 94% detected once. Sequencing was done on a sample of T cells isolated from PBMCs. The clonotype was recovered from a human donor in good health.

Here the CDR3 DNA reads TGTGCCTGGAGTGGAATAGCGGCCGGGGAGCTGTTTTTT. This codes for CAWSGIAAGELFF. V is TRBV30 and J is TRBJ2-2; TRBD2 might be the D (6 bases). CDR3 length: 13 residues. Trimming left V 1 base short and J 6 bases short, with 9 bases between. CDR1 is GTSNPN and CDR2 is SVGIG in the germline V gene (reference sequence).